A single sample is the source of the 17 T cell receptor beta chains below, sequenced in a study of tumor-infiltrating lymphocytes in primary liver carcinoma. Scientists recovered RNA and DNA together from around 20-30 mg of unsorted bulk tissue. The template, 500 ng total RNA, yielded TCR beta cDNA made with a constant-region primer. Slightly modified ARM-PCR served as the procedure for the TCR beta libraries. These libraries came from three rounds of nested multiplex PCR. Researchers ran the first two PCR rounds for roughly 10 cycles each with TRBV1-TRBV30 forward primers and a C-beta reverse primer. TCRdb analysed the multiplex PCR reads with MiXCR anew, one entry per CDR3 protein. The table includes 20,000 to 25,000 distinct CDR3 sequences, almost 80% detected once. Sequencing was done on a sample of liver tumor tissue from sampling region 1. Described subset: tumor region T1, superior pole. These receptors all stem from a woman under 40 with primary liver carcinoma and hepatitis B virus infection.

The rearrangement uses TRBV11-3 and TRBJ2-1; 8 nucleotides agree with TRBD2. The V gene end was trimmed by 4 bases and the J gene end by 6 bases; junction bases not matched to a gene: 8. This CDR3 contains 15 residues. CDR1 and CDR2 (germline): SGHNT, YENEEA. This CDR3 reads CASSSTGTRSNEQFF. CDR3 nucleotide sequence: TGTGCCAGCAGCTCAACCGGGACTAGAAGCAATGAGCAGTTCTTC.

As to this clonotype: Compared with germline, one end of the junction differs, possibly owing to a read error. V gene TRBV12-3 or TRBV12-4 combines with J gene TRBJ1-5; D gene ambiguous. The CDR3 length is 13 residues. The CDR3 bases are TGCGCCAGCAGTCTCATAGGGAATCGGCCCCAGCATTTT. Protein product: CASSLIGNRPQHF.

Concerning this clonotype itself: With a much larger clone just one base away, this may be a read error. The gene calls are TRBV12-3 or TRBV12-4 and TRBJ2-5, with D tentatively TRBD2 (6 bases). This CDR3 has 14 residues. V was cut by 6 bases and J by 3 bases, with 14 bases left in between. Written as DNA, the CDR3 is TGTGCCAGCAGCTACCCCGGGAGCGAAGAGACCCAGTACTTC. Translation gives CASSYPGSEETQYF.

Worth noting for this clonotype: Because the CDR3 is missing its conserved closing phenylalanine or tryptophan, this is likely a read error. The gene calls are TRBV11-3 and TRBJ1-1, with TRBD1 matching 8 bases. The CDR3 runs 14 residues. Germline lookup yields CDR1 SGHNT and CDR2 YENEEA. CDR3 residues: CVSSLETGGTEAFS. CDR3 in DNA: TGTGTTAGCAGCTTAGAAACAGGGGGCACTGAAGCTTTCTCT.

This clonotype was counted at least ten times. The chain carries TRBV11-2 and TRBJ2-1; no reliable D call. Germline CDR1 and CDR2: SGHAT and FQNNGV. The CDR3 length is 11 residues. V was trimmed by 5 bases and J by 12 bases, leaving 11 bases between them. The CDR3 sequence is CASSPHRGQFF. CDR3 DNA: TGTGCCAGCAGCCCACACCGAGGGCAGTTCTTC.

V usage is TRBV11-2 and J usage is TRBJ1-1; the match to TRBD1 covers 8 bases. This CDR3 region has 14 residues. The V and J ends lost 9 bases and 9 bases, in that order; junction bases with no gene match: 15. Germline V gene lookup returns CDR1 SGHAT and CDR2 FQNNGV. The CDR3 sequence: CASRCTGGRAKAFF. The CDR3 nucleotides are TGTGCCAGTAGATGTACAGGGGGGAGGGCTAAAGCTTTCTTT.

This clonotype was seen only a few times. This chain connects TRBV11-3 to TRBJ1-1; D unclear. CDR1 and CDR2 from the germline V gene are SGHNT and YENEEA. V lost 7 bases, J lost 6 bases, and 15 bases lay in between. The length of the CDR3 is 13 residues. As DNA, the CDR3 is TGTGCCAGCACCCATGGCAGCGTTGCTGAAGCTTTCTTT. Its protein product is CASTHGSVAEAFF.

On this clonotype: No conserved phenylalanine or tryptophan is present at the end of the CDR3, so a read error is the likely explanation. V gene TRBV5-8 combines with J gene TRBJ2-1; unclear D gene. V was shortened by 0 bases and J by 7 bases, with 8 bases between the two germline ends. This CDR3 region has 13 residues. Germline V gene data show CDR1 as SGHTS and CDR2 as YDEGEE. In nucleotides, the CDR3 is TGTGCCAGCAGCTTGGACATGGGTAATGAGCAGTTCTCC. This gives the protein CASSLDMGNEQFS.

In regard to this clonotype: A junction boundary mismatches the germline segment, possibly from a read error. V gene TRBV24-1 combines with J gene TRBJ2-5; possible D gene TRBD1, 5 bases. The CDR3 has 14 residues. Per germline, CDR1 KGHDR and CDR2 SFDVKD. CDR3 sequence (DNA): TGTGCCACTAGTGACCGGACAAGCCAAGAGAGCCAGTACTTC. It specifies CATSDRTSQESQYF.

Of note for this clonotype: One junction end does not reproduce the germline sequence, and a read error may be involved. This chain connects TRBV28 to TRBJ2-7; a possible D gene is TRBD1 (5 bases). The CDR3 contains 15 residues. CDR1 is MDHEN, CDR2 SYDVKM, per germline. The CDR3 protein is CVSSPYRIHSYEQYF. DNA of the CDR3: TGTGTCAGCAGTCCGTACAGGATCCACTCCTACGAGCAGTACTTC.

With respect to this clonotype: At one end the junction does not follow the germline gene, possibly because of a read error. This chain uses TRBV11-2 with TRBJ1-1; 12 nucleotides align to TRBD1. The CDR3 length is 20 residues. Per germline, CDR1 SGHAT and CDR2 FQNNGV. As DNA, the CDR3 is TGTGCCTGCAGTGCTCGGGACAGGGGGCGTAAGAGGTGGCGTAACACTGAAGCTTTCTTT. Amino acid sequence: CACSARDRGRKRWRNTEAFF. The entire variable domain, with the rest obtained from reference TRBV11-2 and TRBJ1-1, is as follows: EAGVAQSPRYKIIEKRQSVAFWCNPISGHATLYWYQQILGQGPKLLIQFQNNGVVDDSQLPKDRFSAERLKGVDSTLKIQPAKLEDSAVYLCACSARDRGRKRWRNTEAFFGQGTRLTVV.

About this clonotype: Sequence at one end of the junction differs from germline and may be a read error. V and J are TRBV5-8 and TRBJ2-1; TRBD1 might be the D (6 bases). The CDR3 runs to 13 residues. Germline-derived CDR1 and CDR2 are SGHTS and YDEGEE. The CDR3 region has the DNA TGTGCCGGCAGCTTGGACAGAGGCAATAAGCAGTTCTTC. As protein: CAGSLDRGNKQFF.

About this clonotype itself: The junction departs from the called germline gene at one end, perhaps through a read error. The chain carries TRBV4-3 and TRBJ2-1; D uncertain. The CDR3 is made up of 16 amino acids. Germline V gene sequence: CDR1 LGHNA, CDR2 YSLEER. For the CDR3, the DNA is TGCCCCAGCAGCCAAGATGCTGGAAGCTCCTATAGTGAGCAGTTCTTC. It is translated as CPSSQDAGSSYSEQFF.

This chain joins TRBV11-2 and TRBJ2-2; a weak D match, TRBD2 (5 bases). The ends were cut back, 1 base at V and 9 bases at J, with 18 bases in the middle. This CDR3 has 16 amino acids. From germline, CDR1 is SGHAT and CDR2 FQNNGV. The CDR3 nucleotides read TGTGCCAGCAGCTTAGTGGCGCTATCGGGAATCTGGGAGCTGTTTTTT. Amino acids: CASSLVALSGIWELFF.

In this sample, this clonotype turned up once. The V call is TRBV11-2, the J call TRBJ2-7; 10 nucleotides agree with TRBD1. CDR3 length: 17 residues. Germline values: CDR1 SGHAT, CDR2 FQNNGV. V shed 6 bases and J 3 bases; nucleotides not matched to a gene: 14. The CDR3 loop is CASSPYTGTGAYYEQYF. Here the CDR3 DNA reads TGTGCCAGCAGTCCCTACACTGGGACAGGGGCCTACTACGAGCAGTACTTC. The full variable domain, its missing parts supplied by reference TRBV11-2 and TRBJ2-7, is EAGVAQSPRYKIIEKRQSVAFWCNPISGHATLYWYQQILGQGPKLLIQFQNNGVVDDSQLPKDRFSAERLKGVDSTLKIQPAKLEDSAVYLCASSPYTGTGAYYEQYFGPGTRLTVT.

Points on this clonotype: The junction and the germline gene differ at one end; a read error may be behind it. V gene TRBV7-9 combines with J gene TRBJ2-7, with D tentatively TRBD2 (5 bases). The CDR3 is 16 residues long. The germline V gene has CDR1 SEHNR and CDR2 FQNEAQ (reference sequence). Here the CDR3 DNA reads TGTACAAGCAGCCAAACCACGGGATTTAAAACCTACGTGCAGTACTTC. It translates to CTSSQTTGFKTYVQYF.

In the case of this clonotype: One junction end does not reproduce the germline sequence, and a read error may be involved. V gene TRBV6-5 combines with J gene TRBJ1-5; D perhaps matches TRBD1 (6 bases). This CDR3 is 16 amino acids long. Germline loops: CDR1 MNHEY, CDR2 SVGAGI. The CDR3 sequence is CVSSSTQGPLGQPQHF. CDR3 sequence (DNA): TGTGTCAGCAGTTCAACACAGGGCCCCCTCGGTCAGCCCCAGCATTTT.